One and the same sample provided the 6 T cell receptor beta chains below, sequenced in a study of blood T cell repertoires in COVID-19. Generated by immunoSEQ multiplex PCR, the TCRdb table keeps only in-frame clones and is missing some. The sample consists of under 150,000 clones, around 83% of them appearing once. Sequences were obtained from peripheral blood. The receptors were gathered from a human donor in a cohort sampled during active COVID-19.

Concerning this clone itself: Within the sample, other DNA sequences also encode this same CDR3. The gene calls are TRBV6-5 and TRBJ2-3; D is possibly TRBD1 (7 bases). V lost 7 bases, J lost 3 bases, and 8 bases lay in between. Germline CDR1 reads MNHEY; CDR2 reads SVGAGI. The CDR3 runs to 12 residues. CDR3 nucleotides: TGTGCCAGCACAGGGGGGACAGATACGCAGTATTTT. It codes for CASTGGTDTQYF.

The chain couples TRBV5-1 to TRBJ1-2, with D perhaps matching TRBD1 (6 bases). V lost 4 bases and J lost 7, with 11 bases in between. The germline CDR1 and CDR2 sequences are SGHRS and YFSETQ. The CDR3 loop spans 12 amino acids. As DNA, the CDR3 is TGCGCCAGCAGCCCCACAGGGTCTGGCTACACCTTC. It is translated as CASSPTGSGYTF.

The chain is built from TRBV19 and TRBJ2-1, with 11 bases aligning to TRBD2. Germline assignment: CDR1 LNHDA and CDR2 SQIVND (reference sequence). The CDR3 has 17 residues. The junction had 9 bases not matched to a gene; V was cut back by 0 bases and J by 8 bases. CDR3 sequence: CASSIDRVSGRVDEQFF. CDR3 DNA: TGTGCCAGTAGTATAGATCGGGTTAGCGGGAGGGTAGATGAGCAGTTCTTC.

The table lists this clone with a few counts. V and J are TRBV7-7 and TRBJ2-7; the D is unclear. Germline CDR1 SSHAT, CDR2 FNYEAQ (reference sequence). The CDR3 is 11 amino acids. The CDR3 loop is CARGQIYEQYF. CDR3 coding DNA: TGTGCTAGAGGTCAGATATACGAGCAGTACTTC.

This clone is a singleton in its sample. The CDR3 protein is CASSMDRVNTEAFF. The CDR3 nucleotides read TGTGCCAGTAGTATGGACAGGGTGAACACTGAAGCTTTCTTT. The rearrangement joins TRBV19 to TRBJ1-1; 8 bases line up with TRBD1. V lost 3 bases to trimming and J lost 0 bases; unmatched junction nucleotides: 0. Germline assignment: CDR1 LNHDA and CDR2 SQIVND (reference sequence). This CDR3 has 14 residues. Based on the CDR3 plus reference TRBV19 and TRBJ1-1, the full variable domain is DGGITQSPKYLFRKEGQNVTLSCEQNLNHDAMYWYRQDPGQGLRLIYYSQIVNDFQKGDIAEGYSVSREKKESFPLTVTSAQKNPTAFYLCASSMDRVNTEAFFGQGTRLTVV.

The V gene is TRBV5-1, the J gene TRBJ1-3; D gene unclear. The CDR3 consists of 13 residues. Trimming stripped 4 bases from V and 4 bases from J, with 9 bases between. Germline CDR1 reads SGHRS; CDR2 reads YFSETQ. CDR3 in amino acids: CASSLALGNTIYF. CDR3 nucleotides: TGCGCCAGCAGCCTTGCGTTAGGAAACACCATATATTTT.